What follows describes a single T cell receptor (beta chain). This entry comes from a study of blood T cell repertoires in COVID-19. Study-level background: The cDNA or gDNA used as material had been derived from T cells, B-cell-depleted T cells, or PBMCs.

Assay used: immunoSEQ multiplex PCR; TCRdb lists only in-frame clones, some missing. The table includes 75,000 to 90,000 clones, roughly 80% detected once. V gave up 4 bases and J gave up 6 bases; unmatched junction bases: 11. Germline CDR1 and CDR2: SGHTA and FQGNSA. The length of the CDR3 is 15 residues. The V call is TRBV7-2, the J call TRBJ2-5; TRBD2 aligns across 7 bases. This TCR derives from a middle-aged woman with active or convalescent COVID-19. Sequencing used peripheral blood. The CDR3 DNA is TGTGCCAGCAGCTCACAACCGACTAGCATTCAGACCCAGTACTTC. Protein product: CASSSQPTSIQTQYF.